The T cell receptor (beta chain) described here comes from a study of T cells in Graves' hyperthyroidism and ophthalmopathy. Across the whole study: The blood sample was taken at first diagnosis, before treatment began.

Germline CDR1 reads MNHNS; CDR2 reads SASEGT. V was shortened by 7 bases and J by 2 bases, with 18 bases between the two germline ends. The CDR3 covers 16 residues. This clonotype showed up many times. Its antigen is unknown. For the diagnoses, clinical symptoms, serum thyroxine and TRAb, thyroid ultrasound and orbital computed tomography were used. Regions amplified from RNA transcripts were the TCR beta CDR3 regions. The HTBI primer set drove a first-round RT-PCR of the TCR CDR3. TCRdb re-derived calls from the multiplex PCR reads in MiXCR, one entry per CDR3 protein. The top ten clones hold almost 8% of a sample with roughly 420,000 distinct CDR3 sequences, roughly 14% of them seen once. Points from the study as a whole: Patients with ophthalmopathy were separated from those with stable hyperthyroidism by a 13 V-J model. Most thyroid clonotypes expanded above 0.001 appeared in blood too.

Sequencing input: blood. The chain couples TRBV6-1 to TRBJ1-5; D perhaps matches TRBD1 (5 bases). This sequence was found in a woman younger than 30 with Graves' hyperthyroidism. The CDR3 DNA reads TGTGCCAGCACCACATTCCCGGAGACAGGCAATCAGCCCCAGCATTTT. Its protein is CASTTFPETGNQPQHF.